The rows below give T cell receptor beta chains drawn from one sample of a study of post-analysis software for immune sequencing data. TCRdb fed the PCR reads into MiXCR, producing one record per CDR3 protein. The sample lists about 430,000 distinct CDR3 sequences, roughly 38% occurring once. The sample was blood. These receptors were taken from a girl aged 2 to 10 with multiple sclerosis. Each CDR3 is given with its conserved first and last residue. The D gene is left open where the match is weak. The size entry is marked missing in some rows and otherwise reads once, few, many or a size class.

clone_size: .; d_call: TRBD2; v_call: TRBV4-1; j_call: TRBJ2-1; cdr3_nt: TGCGCCAGCAGCCAAGACCCCGGGGCTAGCGGGAGAACTGAGCAGTTCTTC; cdr3_aa: CASSQDPGASGRTEQFF
clone_size: .; d_call: .; v_call: TRBV20-1; j_call: TRBJ2-1; cdr3_nt: TGCAGTGCTCGGACTTCCTTCTTAAACAATGAGCAGTTCTTC; cdr3_aa: CSARTSFLNNEQFF
clone_size: .; d_call: .; v_call: TRBV7-9; j_call: TRBJ1-5; cdr3_nt: TGTGCCAGCAGGGGGACGGGACTAAATCAGCCCCAGCATTTT; cdr3_aa: CASRGTGLNQPQHF
clone_size: .; d_call: TRBD2; v_call: TRBV28; j_call: TRBJ2-1; cdr3_nt: TGTGCCAGCAGTTTATCTAGCGGGGGGGCTCGGTATGAGCAGTTCTTC; cdr3_aa: CASSLSSGGARYEQFF
clone_size: .; d_call: TRBD1; v_call: TRBV7-3; j_call: TRBJ2-1; cdr3_nt: TGTGCCAGCAGCTTAATCGGACAGGGCAAGGGCAATGAGCAGTTCTTC; cdr3_aa: CASSLIGQGKGNEQFF
clone_size: .; d_call: .; v_call: TRBV6-2/TRBV6-3; j_call: TRBJ1-2; cdr3_nt: TGTGCCAGCGGGAACTATGGCTACACCTTC; cdr3_aa: CASGNYGYTF
clone_size: .; d_call: TRBD2; v_call: TRBV5-1; j_call: TRBJ2-4; cdr3_nt: TGCGCCAGCAGCGGGAGGGGCAAAAACATTCAGTACTTC; cdr3_aa: CASSGRGKNIQYF
clone_size: .; d_call: .; v_call: TRBV2; j_call: TRBJ2-7; cdr3_nt: TGTGCCAGCAGTGAGGTGCCGGGGGTAGGAGAGCAGTACTTC; cdr3_aa: CASSEVPGVGEQYF
clone_size: .; d_call: TRBD2; v_call: TRBV29-1; j_call: TRBJ2-7; cdr3_nt: TGCAGCGTCCCTGGACTAGCGGGAGACGGCTACGAGCAGTACTTC; cdr3_aa: CSVPGLAGDGYEQYF
clone_size: .; d_call: .; v_call: TRBV12-3/TRBV12-4; j_call: TRBJ1-5; cdr3_nt: TGTGCCAGCAGTACACAGGAGAATCAGCCCCAGCATTTT; cdr3_aa: CASSTQENQPQHF
clone_size: .; d_call: TRBD2; v_call: TRBV16; j_call: TRBJ2-1; cdr3_nt: TGTGCCAGCAGCCAATCACTAGCGGCCTCTTACAATGAGCAGTTCTTC; cdr3_aa: CASSQSLAASYNEQFF
clone_size: .; d_call: .; v_call: TRBV5-1; j_call: TRBJ2-7; cdr3_nt: TGCGCCAGCAGCTTCTTCCAACCTTACGAGCAGTACTTC; cdr3_aa: CASSFFQPYEQYF
clone_size: few; d_call: .; v_call: TRBV10-2; j_call: TRBJ2-1; cdr3_nt: TGCGCCAGCAGTAAGGGTCCCGGGAACACCGTTTCTCATGAGCAGTTCTTC; cdr3_aa: CASSKGPGNTVSHEQFF
clone_size: .; d_call: TRBD1; v_call: TRBV2; j_call: TRBJ2-5; cdr3_nt: TGTGCCAGCAGTGAAGACAGGACAGGGGGCGAGACCCAGTACTTC; cdr3_aa: CASSEDRTGGETQYF
clone_size: .; d_call: .; v_call: TRBV12-3/TRBV12-4; j_call: TRBJ1-6; cdr3_nt: TGTGCCAGCAGTTTAGAGGGTGGAAATAATTCACCCCTCCACTTT; cdr3_aa: CASSLEGGNNSPLHF
clone_size: .; d_call: .; v_call: TRBV29-1; j_call: TRBJ2-4; cdr3_nt: TGCAGCGTTGCTCGAGGGGCCAAAAACATTCAGTACTTC; cdr3_aa: CSVARGAKNIQYF
clone_size: .; d_call: .; v_call: TRBV6-5; j_call: TRBJ1-2; cdr3_nt: TGTGCCAGCAGCCCCCTGGGCAGGGTTTTTCGTGGCTACACCTTC; cdr3_aa: CASSPLGRVFRGYTF
clone_size: .; d_call: TRBD2; v_call: TRBV20-1; j_call: TRBJ2-5; cdr3_nt: TGCAGTGCTAGAGAACTAGCGGGGGGCCGAAGGAAAGAGACCCAGTACTTC; cdr3_aa: CSARELAGGRRKETQYF
clone_size: few; d_call: .; v_call: TRBV29-1; j_call: TRBJ2-7; cdr3_nt: TGCAGCGCCGGGACCTCCTACGAGCAGTACTTC; cdr3_aa: CSAGTSYEQYF
clone_size: few; d_call: .; v_call: TRBV19; j_call: TRBJ2-1; cdr3_nt: TGTGCCACTAGAGTAGCGTTAAATCTGAAGCAGTTCTTC; cdr3_aa: CATRVALNLKQFF
clone_size: .; d_call: TRBD1; v_call: TRBV14; j_call: TRBJ2-3; cdr3_nt: TGTGCCAGCAGCCAAGGAGAGGACAGGGAGTACACAGATACGCAGTATTTT; cdr3_aa: CASSQGEDREYTDTQYF
clone_size: .; d_call: .; v_call: TRBV12-3/TRBV12-4; j_call: TRBJ1-5; cdr3_nt: TGTGCCAGCAGTTTAGCGCATTTCTCAGGCGAGAGCAATCAGCCCCAGCATTTT; cdr3_aa: CASSLAHFSGESNQPQHF
clone_size: few; d_call: .; v_call: TRBV5-1; j_call: TRBJ2-1; cdr3_nt: TGCGCCAGCAGCTTAAACCCCGGTGGTGAGCAGTTCTTC; cdr3_aa: CASSLNPGGEQFF
clone_size: .; d_call: TRBD2; v_call: TRBV29-1; j_call: TRBJ2-3; cdr3_nt: TGCAGCGTTGCCGGGGAAGTGCTGGGACTAGCATGGGGATCTAGCACAGATACGCAGTATTTT; cdr3_aa: CSVAGEVLGLAWGSSTDTQYF
clone_size: .; d_call: TRBD1; v_call: TRBV27; j_call: TRBJ1-2; cdr3_nt: TGTGCCAGCAGGACCGGGACAGCAATTTACTATGGCTACACCTTC; cdr3_aa: CASRTGTAIYYGYTF
clone_size: .; d_call: .; v_call: TRBV12-3/TRBV12-4; j_call: TRBJ2-1; cdr3_nt: TGTGCCAGCAGTTTAGCGGGCCCCCGGTCGGATGAGCAGTTCTTC; cdr3_aa: CASSLAGPRSDEQFF